This TCR beta chain was identified in a study of T cell changes during pregnancy in multiple sclerosis. Here immunoSEQ multiplex PCR was the method, and the copy in TCRdb shows in-frame clones only, minus some. This sample has around 70,000 clones; 80% to 95% occur once, and the top ten carry about 2.3%. With 0 bases removed from V and 4 bases from J, the gap between germline ends came to 18 bases. This CDR3 spans 17 amino acids. Germline V gene sequence: CDR1 LGHNA, CDR2 YNFKEQ. Here the sequenced sample was peripheral blood, taken before pregnancy. The chain carries TRBV4-2 and TRBJ2-5, with a tentative D call TRBD1 (5 bases). The origin of this receptor is a female donor with multiple sclerosis, enrolled in a pregnancy study. As DNA, the CDR3 is TGTGCCAGCAGCCAAGAGGGTAAAGGGCAGGGCGGAGAGACCCAGTACTTC. Its translation is CASSQEGKGQGGETQYF.